Listed below are T cell receptor beta chains from one sample, sequenced in a study of blood T cells in healthy people across ages. TCRdb redid the calling of the 5' RACE reads with MiXCR, one entry per CDR3 protein. There are around 1,900,000 distinct CDR3 sequences in the sample; about two fifths occur only once, and 23% lies in the top ten. The sample consisted of blood. The source is a human donor in good health. The CDR3 runs from the conserved cysteine through the conserved F or W. The D gene is left open where the match is weak.

d_gene: TRBD1
v_gene: TRBV29-1
j_gene: TRBJ1-2
CDR3aa: CSVEGPTGGSYGYTF

d_gene: .
v_gene: TRBV12-3/TRBV12-4
j_gene: TRBJ1-4
CDR3aa: CASSGFATNEKLFF

d_gene: .
v_gene: TRBV13
j_gene: TRBJ2-7
CDR3aa: CASSLSQDLPYEQYF

d_gene: .
v_gene: TRBV29-1
j_gene: TRBJ2-2
CDR3aa: CSVEGTPQNTGELFF

d_gene: .
v_gene: TRBV20-1
j_gene: TRBJ1-2
CDR3aa: CSARGAFRDGYTF

d_gene: .
v_gene: TRBV20-1
j_gene: TRBJ1-4
CDR3aa: CSARDWAGAQKEKLFF

d_gene: .
v_gene: TRBV7-9
j_gene: TRBJ2-7
CDR3aa: CASSNEYEQYF

d_gene: .
v_gene: TRBV4-1
j_gene: TRBJ1-5
CDR3aa: CASSQAGTTNQPQHF

d_gene: TRBD2
v_gene: TRBV6-4
j_gene: TRBJ2-1
CDR3aa: CASSEGLGRAQFF

d_gene: TRBD2
v_gene: TRBV4-1
j_gene: TRBJ2-5
CDR3aa: CASSQATLAGDQETQYF

d_gene: .
v_gene: TRBV11-3
j_gene: TRBJ1-6
CDR3aa: CASTMAGELNSPLHF

d_gene: .
v_gene: TRBV4-3
j_gene: TRBJ2-3
CDR3aa: CASSQDITDTQYF

d_gene: .
v_gene: TRBV9
j_gene: TRBJ2-4
CDR3aa: CASSTDPRGPRGTIQYF

d_gene: TRBD1
v_gene: TRBV7-2
j_gene: TRBJ1-2
CDR3aa: CASSSPGGLNYGYTF

d_gene: TRBD2
v_gene: TRBV6-1
j_gene: TRBJ2-1
CDR3aa: CASIAGELPYNERFF

d_gene: .
v_gene: TRBV6-2/TRBV6-3
j_gene: TRBJ2-4
CDR3aa: CASSYPRMGAKNIQYF

d_gene: TRBD2
v_gene: TRBV7-3
j_gene: TRBJ2-3
CDR3aa: CASSYLAGEGGTQYF

d_gene: TRBD2
v_gene: TRBV5-6
j_gene: TRBJ2-1
CDR3aa: CASSSPGLAGGPLYNEQFF

d_gene: TRBD2
v_gene: TRBV12-3/TRBV12-4
j_gene: TRBJ2-3
CDR3aa: CASSLALLAGRTDTQYF

d_gene: .
v_gene: TRBV2
j_gene: TRBJ2-1
CDR3aa: CASRRAGTNEQFF

d_gene: TRBD1
v_gene: TRBV6-1
j_gene: TRBJ1-2
CDR3aa: CASSLRSVTGVGYTF

d_gene: .
v_gene: TRBV7-2
j_gene: TRBJ2-4
CDR3aa: CASSNRGAETLYF

d_gene: .
v_gene: TRBV12-3/TRBV12-4
j_gene: TRBJ1-4
CDR3aa: CASTPGVRSPNEKLFF

d_gene: .
v_gene: TRBV12-3/TRBV12-4
j_gene: TRBJ1-1
CDR3aa: CASSPSRVIRGAFF

d_gene: TRBD2
v_gene: TRBV6-6
j_gene: TRBJ2-5
CDR3aa: CASRLGRGALKETQYF

d_gene: TRBD1
v_gene: TRBV5-1
j_gene: TRBJ2-1
CDR3aa: CASGSTQGATYNEQFF

d_gene: TRBD1
v_gene: TRBV9
j_gene: TRBJ2-5
CDR3aa: CASSVDTGAETQYF

d_gene: .
v_gene: TRBV4-1
j_gene: TRBJ2-3
CDR3aa: CASSQDPRIGMRTDTQYF

d_gene: TRBD1
v_gene: TRBV20-1
j_gene: TRBJ1-1
CDR3aa: CSAIDRGSLTTEAFF

d_gene: .
v_gene: TRBV12-3/TRBV12-4
j_gene: TRBJ2-3
CDR3aa: CASSFHPDTQYF

d_gene: .
v_gene: TRBV4-3
j_gene: TRBJ2-3
CDR3aa: CASSQKTDLTDTQYF

d_gene: TRBD2
v_gene: TRBV14
j_gene: TRBJ2-1
CDR3aa: CASSQELALAGNNEQFF

d_gene: TRBD1
v_gene: TRBV27
j_gene: TRBJ1-1
CDR3aa: CASSPSTGGIGTEAFF

d_gene: .
v_gene: TRBV12-3/TRBV12-4
j_gene: TRBJ2-5
CDR3aa: CASSFDGAQETQYF

d_gene: .
v_gene: TRBV10-3
j_gene: TRBJ2-5
CDR3aa: CATLADEFQETQYF

d_gene: .
v_gene: TRBV7-2
j_gene: TRBJ1-5
CDR3aa: CASSFSPGSNQPQHF

d_gene: TRBD1
v_gene: TRBV5-1
j_gene: TRBJ1-1
CDR3aa: CASSPQTGQGEAFF

d_gene: .
v_gene: TRBV2
j_gene: TRBJ1-6
CDR3aa: CASRHRDSSYNSPLHF

d_gene: TRBD2
v_gene: TRBV5-1
j_gene: TRBJ2-1
CDR3aa: CASSWEGGGGDEQFF

d_gene: .
v_gene: TRBV20-1
j_gene: TRBJ2-7
CDR3aa: CSARGQRAAGEQYF

d_gene: TRBD1
v_gene: TRBV7-9
j_gene: TRBJ1-2
CDR3aa: CASSPPGQAEGYTF

d_gene: TRBD1
v_gene: TRBV20-1
j_gene: TRBJ2-7
CDR3aa: CSASAGQGYEQYF

d_gene: .
v_gene: TRBV7-8
j_gene: TRBJ2-3
CDR3aa: CASSLEGSGADTQYF

d_gene: .
v_gene: TRBV18
j_gene: TRBJ1-6
CDR3aa: CASSQDIGVGNSPLHF

d_gene: .
v_gene: TRBV7-2
j_gene: TRBJ2-2
CDR3aa: CASSLRTGLSGELFF

d_gene: .
v_gene: TRBV29-1
j_gene: TRBJ1-1
CDR3aa: CSVEDELNTEAFF

d_gene: .
v_gene: TRBV9
j_gene: TRBJ2-1
CDR3aa: CASSVSPDSYNEQFF

d_gene: .
v_gene: TRBV28
j_gene: TRBJ2-3
CDR3aa: CASSWGSGDTQYF

d_gene: .
v_gene: TRBV29-1
j_gene: TRBJ1-1
CDR3aa: CSVEQGRDTEAFF

d_gene: .
v_gene: TRBV9
j_gene: TRBJ1-2
CDR3aa: CASSVSGTKSGYTF

d_gene: TRBD1
v_gene: TRBV7-2
j_gene: TRBJ2-5
CDR3aa: CASSPRTGGLQETQYF

d_gene: .
v_gene: TRBV5-1
j_gene: TRBJ2-3
CDR3aa: CASSLDPHITDTQYF

d_gene: TRBD2
v_gene: TRBV4-2
j_gene: TRBJ2-5
CDR3aa: CASSQDQRGMGETQYF

d_gene: .
v_gene: TRBV7-9
j_gene: TRBJ2-1
CDR3aa: CASVETPNNEQFF

d_gene: TRBD2
v_gene: TRBV20-1
j_gene: TRBJ2-3
CDR3aa: CSAPKSGGQITQYF